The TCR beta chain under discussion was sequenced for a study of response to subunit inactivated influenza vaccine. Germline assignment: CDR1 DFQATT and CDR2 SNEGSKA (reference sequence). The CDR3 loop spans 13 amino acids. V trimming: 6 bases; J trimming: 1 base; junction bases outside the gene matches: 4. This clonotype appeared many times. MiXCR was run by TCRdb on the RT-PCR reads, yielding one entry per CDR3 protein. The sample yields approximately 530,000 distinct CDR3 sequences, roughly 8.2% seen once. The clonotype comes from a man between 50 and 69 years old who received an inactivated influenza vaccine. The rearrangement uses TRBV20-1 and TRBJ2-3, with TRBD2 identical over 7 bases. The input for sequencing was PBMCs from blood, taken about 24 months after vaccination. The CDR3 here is CSALRGGTDTQYF. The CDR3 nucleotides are TGCAGTGCCCTTCGGGGGGGCACAGATACGCAGTATTTT.